Shown below are 22 T cell receptor beta chains from a single sample sequenced in a study of blood T cell repertoires in COVID-19. TCRdb keeps only in-frame clones here, not all; method: immunoSEQ multiplex PCR. The table shows about 110,000 clones, with around 83% occurring only once. Sequencing input: peripheral blood. These receptors all stem from a human donor in a cohort sampled during active COVID-19.

The genes are TRBV5-6 and TRBJ2-3, with D tentatively TRBD2 (6 bases). The CDR3 loop spans 15 amino acids. Germline CDR1 is SGHDT and CDR2 is YYEEEE. The V gene lost 3 bases and the J gene lost 2 bases, with 13 bases spanning the gap. The CDR3 DNA reads TGTGCCAGCAGCTCCCTGCGGGGCGACACAGATACGCAGTATTTT. It encodes CASSSLRGDTDTQYF.

This rearrangement joins TRBV30 to TRBJ2-3; 8 bases align to TRBD1. Germline V gene sequence: CDR1 GTSNPN, CDR2 SVGIG (reference sequence). J was trimmed by 1 base and V by 1 base; bases with no gene match: 1. CDR3 length: 14 amino acids. This CDR3 reads CAWSAQGGTDTQYF. CDR3 nucleotides: TGTGCCTGGAGTGCACAGGGGGGCACAGATACGCAGTATTTT.

This clone was picked up one time. This rearrangement joins TRBV19 to TRBJ2-1; 8 nucleotides agree with TRBD2. The CDR3 loop spans 16 amino acids. The junction had 5 bases not matched to a gene; V was cut back by 1 base and J by 3 bases. Per the germline V gene, CDR1 is LNHDA and CDR2 is SQIVND (reference sequence). The CDR3 here is CASSIGGGRLYNEQFF. In DNA, the CDR3 is TGTGCCAGTAGTATAGGAGGCGGGAGGCTCTACAATGAGCAGTTCTTC.

In its sample, this clone was seen a few times. The CDR3 coding sequence is TGTGCCAGCAGCCTTGGGGCTAGCGCCTACGAGCAGTACTTC. It yields the protein CASSLGASAYEQYF. This rearrangement joins TRBV3-1 (or the pseudogene TRBV3-2) to TRBJ2-7; maybe TRBD2 (6 bases). CDR3 length: 14 amino acids. Germline values: CDR1 LGHDT, CDR2 YNNKEL (reference sequence). Trimming shortened V by 4 bases and J by 2 bases, and 12 bases separated the two germline ends.

This clone occurred once. The chain couples TRBV19 to TRBJ1-5; tentatively, D is TRBD1 (6 bases). From germline, CDR1 is LNHDA and CDR2 SQIVND (reference sequence). Deletions cut 5 bases from V and 5 bases from J, with 10 bases between. The CDR3 extends over 13 amino acids. CDR3 nucleotide sequence: TGTGCCAGTAGTGGACAGACAGATCAGCCCCAGCATTTT. It codes for CASSGQTDQPQHF.

This clone has just one count. The chain combines TRBV9 with TRBJ1-3; 8 bases are shared with TRBD1. The CDR3 runs 16 residues. V shed 3 bases, J shed 4 bases, and the junction held 9 bases outside the gene matches. CDR1 is SGDLS, CDR2 YYNGEE, per germline. For the CDR3, the DNA is TGTGCCAGCAGCGGACAGGGGTTTCAGGCCGGAAACACCATATATTTT. This sequence encodes CASSGQGFQAGNTIYF. Filled out from reference TRBV9 and TRBJ1-3, the complete variable domain reads DSGVTQTPKHLITATGQRVTLRCSPRSGDLSVYWYQQSLDQGLQFLIQYYNGEERAKGNILERFSAQQFPDLHSELNLSSLELGDSALYFCASSGQGFQAGNTIYFGEGSWLTVV.

The chain uses TRBV28 and TRBJ2-4; 9 bases are shared with TRBD1. V shed 6 bases and J 0 bases; nucleotides not matched to a gene: 6. The CDR3 runs to 16 residues. CDR1 and CDR2 from the germline V gene are MDHEN and SYDVKM. The CDR3 DNA follows: TGTGCCAGCAGCCCCGGGACAGGGTTAGCCAAAAACATTCAGTACTTC. Its protein is CASSPGTGLAKNIQYF.

This chain links TRBV27 with TRBJ2-7; the match to TRBD2 covers 9 bases. CDR3 length: 17 amino acids. Germline trimming cut 5 bases from V and 2 bases from J; bases unmatched to any gene: 13. Germline V gene lookup returns CDR1 MNHEY and CDR2 SMNVEV (reference sequence). The CDR3 nucleotides are TGTGCCAGCAGTACGCGGGAGGGGGGAGTGAGCCCCTACGAGCAGTACTTC. It translates to CASSTREGGVSPYEQYF.

The chain has TRBV19 and TRBJ2-6, with 7 nucleotides matching TRBD2. V lost 5 bases and J lost 1; bases outside the gene matches: 2. The CDR3 runs to 15 residues. In germline, CDR1 is LNHDA, CDR2 SQIVND (reference sequence). DNA of the CDR3: TGTGCCAGTAGTCTGGGGGGGTCTGGGGCCAACGTCCTGACTTTC. Amino acids: CASSLGGSGANVLTF.

The V and J genes are TRBV5-1 and TRBJ2-5; a possible D gene is TRBD1 (5 bases). CDR3 length: 16 amino acids. The germline V and J ends were trimmed by 0 bases and 5 bases, with 17 bases remaining between them. Germline V lookup: CDR1 SGHRS, CDR2 YFSETQ. CDR3 bases: TGCGCCAGCAGCTTGGAGGCCTGGGGCCTGGGGGAGACCCAGTACTTC. This codes for CASSLEAWGLGETQYF.

V gene TRBV30 combines with J gene TRBJ2-5; 7 bases match TRBD2. The CDR3 loop spans 13 amino acids. The V and J ends lost 5 bases and 5 bases, in that order; junction bases with no gene match: 8. Looked up from germline, CDR1 is GTSNPN and CDR2 is SVGIG (reference sequence). CDR3 sequence (DNA): TGTGCCTGGGTGGTATGGGGGGGTGAGACCCAGTACTTC. Encoded protein: CAWVVWGGETQYF. The entire variable domain, with the rest obtained from reference TRBV30 and TRBJ2-5, is as follows: SQTIHQWPATLVQPVGSPLSLECTVEGTSNPNLYWYRQAAGRGLQLLFYSVGIGQISSEVPQNLSASRPQDRQFILSSKKLLLSDSGFYLCAWVVWGGETQYFGPGTRLLVL.

This clone was seen more than once but under ten times. V usage is TRBV5-1 and J usage is TRBJ2-1; TRBD2 aligns across 13 bases. CDR1 and CDR2 from the germline V gene are SGHRS and YFSETQ. The CDR3 is made up of 15 amino acids. V lost 0 bases, J lost 6 bases, and 0 bases stayed unmatched. CDR3 nucleotide sequence: TGCGCCAGCAGCTTGGGGACTAGCGGGAGCAATGAGCAGTTCTTC. Its protein product is CASSLGTSGSNEQFF.

The chain carries TRBV7-8 and TRBJ1-2, with D unclear. V lost 5 bases and J lost 3, with 10 bases in between. The germline V gene has CDR1 SGHVS and CDR2 FQNEAQ. The CDR3 sequence is 13 residues long. The CDR3 coding sequence is TGTGCCAGCAGCGCTTCGGGAGACTATGGCTACACCTTC. This gives the protein CASSASGDYGYTF.

This chain connects TRBV7-9 to TRBJ2-3; 7 bases agree with TRBD2. This CDR3 has 16 residues. V was clipped by 7 bases and J by 0 bases; unmatched bases: 10. From germline, CDR1 is SEHNR and CDR2 FQNEAQ (reference sequence). The chain's CDR3 is CASTLFGGGSTDTQYF. The CDR3 bases are TGTGCCAGCACCCTTTTTGGGGGGGGAAGCACAGATACGCAGTATTTT.

J is TRBJ2-1 and V is TRBV19, with 10 bases fitting TRBD2. Germline V lookup: CDR1 LNHDA, CDR2 SQIVND (reference sequence). V lost 6 bases, J lost 0 bases, and 5 bases stayed unmatched. There are 16 residues in the CDR3. CDR3 coding DNA: TGTGCCAGTAGATCAGCGGGGGGGAGCTCCTACAATGAGCAGTTCTTC. Its protein is CASRSAGGSSYNEQFF.

The rearrangement joins TRBV6-2 or TRBV6-3 to TRBJ1-5, with D perhaps matching TRBD1 (5 bases). This CDR3 is 19 amino acids long. Germline CDR1 and CDR2: MNHEY and SVGEGT. V shed 4 bases and J shed 0 bases, with 22 bases lying between them. The CDR3 is CASSSLSFQTAYSNQPQHF. The CDR3 DNA reads TGTGCCAGCAGTTCCCTCTCATTCCAGACAGCTTATAGCAATCAGCCCCAGCATTTT.

The rearrangement links TRBV6-5 to TRBJ2-3; unclear D gene. There are 10 residues in the CDR3. V was clipped by 10 bases and J by 2 bases, with 4 bases between them. Germline CDR1 and CDR2: MNHEY and SVGAGI. The CDR3 spells CAINTDTQYF. The CDR3 bases are TGTGCCATCAACACAGATACGCAGTATTTT.

The CDR3 here is CASSQYYRNTGELFF. CDR3 DNA: TGCGCCAGCAGCCAGTACTATCGGAACACCGGGGAGCTGTTTTTT. The V call is TRBV4-3, the J call TRBJ2-2; D is ambiguous. CDR1 and CDR2 from the germline V gene are LGHNA and YSLEER. The length of the CDR3 is 15 residues. V was clipped by 3 bases and J by 1 base, with 9 bases between them.

The chain recombines TRBV27 with TRBJ2-7, with D possibly being TRBD1 (6 bases). V lost 6 bases to trimming and J lost 3 bases, with 18 bases between them. Germline V lookup: CDR1 MNHEY, CDR2 SMNVEV (reference sequence). CDR3 length equals 15 residues. CDR3: CASRTRTAYNYEQYF. The DNA for the CDR3 is TGTGCCAGCAGAACACGGACAGCCTACAACTACGAGCAGTACTTC.

In this sample, this clone turned up a few times. Relative to the germline gene, one junction end is altered; a read error may explain this. The CDR3 nucleotides read TGTGCCAGCATCTTAGCGGGAGCCTACAATGAGCAGTTCTTC. Residues: CASILAGAYNEQFF. V is TRBV7-9 and J is TRBJ2-1, with TRBD2 identical over 9 bases. This CDR3 spans 14 amino acids. Germline-derived CDR1 and CDR2 are SEHNR and FQNEAQ (reference sequence).

J is TRBJ1-2 and V is TRBV24-1, with D maybe TRBD1 (6 bases). V shed 1 base and J shed 2 bases, with 7 bases lying between them. Germline-derived CDR1 and CDR2 are KGHDR and SFDVKD. The CDR3 contains 14 residues. CDR3 region: CATSDFTGNYGYTF. Here the CDR3 DNA reads TGTGCCACCAGTGATTTTACAGGGAACTATGGCTACACCTTC.

The chain uses TRBV6-2 or TRBV6-3 and TRBJ2-1; D unresolved. Germline CDR1 MNHEY, CDR2 SVGEGT. The CDR3 contains 13 residues. Trimming cost V 0 bases and J 6 bases, with 6 bases left between them. The CDR3 DNA reads as TGTGCCAGCAGTTACTCGGGCACCAATGAGCAGTTCTTC. Translated: CASSYSGTNEQFF.